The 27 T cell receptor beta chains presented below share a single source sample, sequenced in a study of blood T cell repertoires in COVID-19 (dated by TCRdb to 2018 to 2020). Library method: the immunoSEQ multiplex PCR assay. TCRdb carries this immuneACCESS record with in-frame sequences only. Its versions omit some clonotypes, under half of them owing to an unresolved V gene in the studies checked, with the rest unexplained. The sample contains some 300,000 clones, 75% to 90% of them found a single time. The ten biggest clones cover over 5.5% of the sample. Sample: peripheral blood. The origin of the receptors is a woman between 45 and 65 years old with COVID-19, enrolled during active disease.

In nucleotides, the CDR3 is TGTGCCAGTAGTGCCCCCGGGACAGCCTATGGCTACACCTTC. Its translation: CASSAPGTAYGYTF. The rearrangement uses TRBV19 and TRBJ1-2; 7 positions agree with TRBD1. Germline values: CDR1 LNHDA, CDR2 SQIVND (reference sequence). There are 14 residues in the CDR3. After removal of 5 bases from V and 4 bases from J, the junction contained 7 bases not matched to a gene.

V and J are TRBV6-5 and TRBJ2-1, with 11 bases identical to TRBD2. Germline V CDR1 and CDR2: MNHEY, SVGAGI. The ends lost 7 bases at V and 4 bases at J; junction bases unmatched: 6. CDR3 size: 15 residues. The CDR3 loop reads CASTLRLAGYNEQFF. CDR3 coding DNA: TGTGCCAGCACCCTCCGACTAGCGGGATACAATGAGCAGTTCTTC.

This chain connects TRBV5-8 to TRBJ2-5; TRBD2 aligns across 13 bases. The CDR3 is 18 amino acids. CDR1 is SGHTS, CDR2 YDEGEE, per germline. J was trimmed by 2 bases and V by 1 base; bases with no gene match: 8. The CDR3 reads CASSLKRGTSGAQETQYF. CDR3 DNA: TGTGCCAGCAGCTTGAAGAGAGGGACTAGCGGGGCTCAAGAGACCCAGTACTTC.

DNA for the CDR3: TGTGCCAGTAGTATGTTCCAGGGGTTTGTCGACGAGCAGTACTTC. It codes for CASSMFQGFVDEQYF. V and J are TRBV19 and TRBJ2-7; possible D gene TRBD1, 6 bases. Germline-derived CDR1 and CDR2 are LNHDA and SQIVND (reference sequence). The CDR3 sequence is 15 residues long. The V end lost 3 bases, the J end lost 5 bases, and 17 bases lay between the germline ends.

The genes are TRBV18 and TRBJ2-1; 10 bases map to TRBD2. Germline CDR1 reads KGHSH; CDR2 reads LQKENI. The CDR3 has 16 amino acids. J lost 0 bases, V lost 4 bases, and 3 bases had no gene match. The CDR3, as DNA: TGTGCCAGCTCACGGAGCGGGGGGGGCTCCTACAATGAGCAGTTCTTC. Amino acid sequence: CASSRSGGGSYNEQFF.

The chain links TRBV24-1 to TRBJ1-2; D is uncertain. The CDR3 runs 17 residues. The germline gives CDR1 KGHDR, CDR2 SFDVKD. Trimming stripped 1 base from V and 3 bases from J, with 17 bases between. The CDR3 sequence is CATSDLSSDGLHYGYTF. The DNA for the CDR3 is TGTGCCACCAGTGATTTATCGTCGGACGGACTACACTATGGCTACACCTTC.

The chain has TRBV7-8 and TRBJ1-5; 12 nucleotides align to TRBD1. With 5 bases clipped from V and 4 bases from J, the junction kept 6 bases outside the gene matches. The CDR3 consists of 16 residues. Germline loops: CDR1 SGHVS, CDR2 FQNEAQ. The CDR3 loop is CASSPRDRGRNQPQHF. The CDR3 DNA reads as TGTGCCAGCAGCCCCCGGGACAGGGGGCGAAATCAGCCCCAGCATTTT.

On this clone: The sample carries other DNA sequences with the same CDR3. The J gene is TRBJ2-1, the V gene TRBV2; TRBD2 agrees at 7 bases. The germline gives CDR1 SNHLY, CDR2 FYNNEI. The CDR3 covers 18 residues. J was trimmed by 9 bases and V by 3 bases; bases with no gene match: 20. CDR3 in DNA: TGTGCCAGCAGTGACATAGCCATGATGACGGGAGGCCGAGGTGAGCAGTTCTTC. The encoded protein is CASSDIAMMTGGRGEQFF.

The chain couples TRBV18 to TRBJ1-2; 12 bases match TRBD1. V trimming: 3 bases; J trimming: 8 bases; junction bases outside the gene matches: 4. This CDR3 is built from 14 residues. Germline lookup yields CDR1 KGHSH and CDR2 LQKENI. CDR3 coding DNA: TGTGCCAGCTCACCCCAGGGGACAGGGGGCGGCTACACCTTC. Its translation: CASSPQGTGGGYTF.

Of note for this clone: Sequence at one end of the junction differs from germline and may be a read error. In DNA form, the CDR3 reads TGTGCCAGCAGCTCCAGCCAGGGGGCGCAAGCCTTT. Amino acids: CASSSSQGAQAF. The chain is built from TRBV7-2 and TRBJ1-1; 8 bases are a match to TRBD1. CDR1 is SGHTA and CDR2 is FQGNSA in the germline V gene. The CDR3 runs to 12 residues.

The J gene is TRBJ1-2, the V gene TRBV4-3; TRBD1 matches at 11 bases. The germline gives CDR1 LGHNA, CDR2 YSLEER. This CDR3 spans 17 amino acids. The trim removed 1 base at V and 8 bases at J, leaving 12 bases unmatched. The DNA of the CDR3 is TGCGCCAGCAGCCAAGCCGGGACAGGGGGTTCATCACGCGGCTACACCTTC. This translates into CASSQAGTGGSSRGYTF.

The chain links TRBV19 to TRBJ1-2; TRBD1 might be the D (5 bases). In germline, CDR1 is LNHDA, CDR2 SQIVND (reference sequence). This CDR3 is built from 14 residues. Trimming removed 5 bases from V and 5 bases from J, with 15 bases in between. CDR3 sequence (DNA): TGTGCCAGTAGTGCTCCTACAGGAAAGTATGGCTACACCTTC. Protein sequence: CASSAPTGKYGYTF.

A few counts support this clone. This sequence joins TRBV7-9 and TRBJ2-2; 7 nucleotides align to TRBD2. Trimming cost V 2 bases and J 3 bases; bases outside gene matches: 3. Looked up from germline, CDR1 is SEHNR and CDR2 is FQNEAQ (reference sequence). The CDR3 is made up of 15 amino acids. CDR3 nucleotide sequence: TGTGCCAGCAGCTTAAAAGCGGGATACACCGGGGAGCTGTTTTTT. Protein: CASSLKAGYTGELFF.

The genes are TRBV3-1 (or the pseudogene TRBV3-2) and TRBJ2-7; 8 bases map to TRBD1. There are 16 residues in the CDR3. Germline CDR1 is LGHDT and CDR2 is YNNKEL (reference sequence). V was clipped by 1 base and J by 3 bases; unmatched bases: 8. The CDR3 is CASSQGVPGQVYEQYF. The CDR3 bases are TGTGCCAGCAGCCAAGGAGTACCGGGACAGGTCTACGAGCAGTACTTC.

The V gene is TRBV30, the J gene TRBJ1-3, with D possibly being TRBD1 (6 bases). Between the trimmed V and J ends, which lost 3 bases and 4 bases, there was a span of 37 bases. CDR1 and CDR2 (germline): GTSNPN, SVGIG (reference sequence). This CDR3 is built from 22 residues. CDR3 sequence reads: CAWRPLSPRGRGLSLGGNTIYF. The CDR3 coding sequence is TGTGCCTGGAGACCTTTGAGCCCTCGCGGCAGGGGTCTATCCCTTGGAGGAAACACCATATATTTT.

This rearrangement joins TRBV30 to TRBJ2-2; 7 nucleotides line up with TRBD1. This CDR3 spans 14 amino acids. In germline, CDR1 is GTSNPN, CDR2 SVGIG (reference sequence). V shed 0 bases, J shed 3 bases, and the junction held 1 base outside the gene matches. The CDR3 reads CAWSVTGDTGELFF. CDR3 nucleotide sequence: TGTGCCTGGAGTGTAACAGGGGACACCGGGGAGCTGTTTTTT.

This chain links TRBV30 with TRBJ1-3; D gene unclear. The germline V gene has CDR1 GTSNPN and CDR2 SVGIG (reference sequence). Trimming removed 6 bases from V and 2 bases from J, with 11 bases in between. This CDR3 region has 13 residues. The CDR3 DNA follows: TGTGCCTGTTCTCCCGTAGCTGGAAACACCATATATTTT. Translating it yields CACSPVAGNTIYF.

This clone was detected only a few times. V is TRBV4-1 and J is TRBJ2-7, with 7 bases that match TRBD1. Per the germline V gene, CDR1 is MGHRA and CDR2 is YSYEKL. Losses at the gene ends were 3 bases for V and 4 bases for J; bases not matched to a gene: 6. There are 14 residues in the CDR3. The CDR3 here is CASSHTGTAYEQYF. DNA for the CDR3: TGCGCCAGCAGCCACACCGGGACAGCATACGAGCAGTACTTC.

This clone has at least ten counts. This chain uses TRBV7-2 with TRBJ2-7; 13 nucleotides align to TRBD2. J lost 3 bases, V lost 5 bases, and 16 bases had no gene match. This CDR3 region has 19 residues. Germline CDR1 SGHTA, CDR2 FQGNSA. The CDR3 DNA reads TGTGCCAGCAGCGTCCGGGACGGTTGGACTAGCGGGAGAATCTACGAGCAGTACTTC. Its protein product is CASSVRDGWTSGRIYEQYF.

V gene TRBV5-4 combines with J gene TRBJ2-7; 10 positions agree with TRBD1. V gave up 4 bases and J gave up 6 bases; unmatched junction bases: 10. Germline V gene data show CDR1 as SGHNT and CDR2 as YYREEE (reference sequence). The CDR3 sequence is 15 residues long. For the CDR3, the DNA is TGTGCCAGCAGCCTCCGACAGGGGGCGCCTTCCGAGCAGTACTTC. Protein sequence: CASSLRQGAPSEQYF. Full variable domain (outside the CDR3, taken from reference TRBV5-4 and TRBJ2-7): ETGVTQSPTHLIKTRGQQVTLRCSSQSGHNTVSWYQQALGQGPQFIFQYYREEENGRGNFPPRFSGLQFPNYSSELNVNALELDDSALYLCASSLRQGAPSEQYFGPGTRLTVT.

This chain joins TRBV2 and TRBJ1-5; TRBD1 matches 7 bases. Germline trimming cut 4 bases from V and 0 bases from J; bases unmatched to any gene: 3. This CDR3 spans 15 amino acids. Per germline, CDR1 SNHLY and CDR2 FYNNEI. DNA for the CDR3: TGTGCCAGCAGTGCAAACAGGGGTAGCAATCAGCCCCAGCATTTT. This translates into CASSANRGSNQPQHF. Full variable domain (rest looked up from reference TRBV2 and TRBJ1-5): EPEVTQTPSHQVTQMGQEVILRCVPISNHLYFYWYRQILGQKVEFLVSFYNNEISEKSEIFDDQFSVERPDGSNFTLKIRSTKLEDSAMYFCASSANRGSNQPQHFGDGTRLSIL.

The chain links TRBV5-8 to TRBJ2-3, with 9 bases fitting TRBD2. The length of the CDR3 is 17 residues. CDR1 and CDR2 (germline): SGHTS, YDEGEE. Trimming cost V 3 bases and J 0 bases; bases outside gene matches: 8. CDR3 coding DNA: TGTGCCAGCAGCTCTCGGTTGACTAGCGGTAGCACAGATACGCAGTATTTT. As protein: CASSSRLTSGSTDTQYF.

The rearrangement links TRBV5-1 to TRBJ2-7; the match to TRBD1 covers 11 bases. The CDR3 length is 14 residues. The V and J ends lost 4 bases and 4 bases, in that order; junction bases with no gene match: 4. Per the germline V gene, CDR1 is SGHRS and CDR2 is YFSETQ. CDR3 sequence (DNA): TGCGCCAGCAGCCAGGGACAGGGGGTATACGAGCAGTACTTC. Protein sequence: CASSQGQGVYEQYF.

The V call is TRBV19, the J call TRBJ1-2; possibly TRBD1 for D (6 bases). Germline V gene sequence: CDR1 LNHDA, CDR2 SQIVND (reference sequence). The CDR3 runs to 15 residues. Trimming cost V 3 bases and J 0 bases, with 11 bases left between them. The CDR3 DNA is TGTGCCAGTAGTATCCAACAGGGTGCTAACTATGGCTACACCTTC. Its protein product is CASSIQQGANYGYTF.

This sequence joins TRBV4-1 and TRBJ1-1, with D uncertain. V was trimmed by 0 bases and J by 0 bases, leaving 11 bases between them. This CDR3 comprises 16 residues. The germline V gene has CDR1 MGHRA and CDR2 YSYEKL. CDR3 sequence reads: CASSQEGGGLNTEAFF. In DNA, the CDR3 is TGCGCCAGCAGCCAAGAAGGAGGCGGATTGAACACTGAAGCTTTCTTT.

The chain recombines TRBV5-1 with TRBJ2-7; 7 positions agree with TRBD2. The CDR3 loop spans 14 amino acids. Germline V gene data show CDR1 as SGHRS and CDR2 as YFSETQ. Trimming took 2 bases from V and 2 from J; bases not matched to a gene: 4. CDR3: CASSLTSEPYEQYF. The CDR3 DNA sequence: TGCGCCAGCAGCTTAACTAGCGAACCCTACGAGCAGTACTTC.

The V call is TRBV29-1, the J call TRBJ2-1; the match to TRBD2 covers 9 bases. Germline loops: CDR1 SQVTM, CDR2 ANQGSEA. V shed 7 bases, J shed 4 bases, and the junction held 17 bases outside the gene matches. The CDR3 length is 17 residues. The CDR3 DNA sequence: TGCAGCGGGACGGATCTCGGCGGGAGGGTAAATTACAATGAGCAGTTCTTC. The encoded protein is CSGTDLGGRVNYNEQFF.